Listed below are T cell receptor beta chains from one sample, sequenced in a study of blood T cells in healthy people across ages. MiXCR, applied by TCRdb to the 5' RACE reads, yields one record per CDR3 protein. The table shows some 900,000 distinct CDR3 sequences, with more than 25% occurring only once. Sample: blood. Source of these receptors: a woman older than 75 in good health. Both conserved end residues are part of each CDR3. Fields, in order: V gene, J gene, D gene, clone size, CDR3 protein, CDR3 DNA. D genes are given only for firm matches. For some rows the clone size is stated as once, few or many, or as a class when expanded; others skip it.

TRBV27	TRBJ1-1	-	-	CASSPTKGDLNTEAFF	TGTGCCAGCAGTCCTACAAAGGGGGATCTGAACACTGAAGCTTTCTTT
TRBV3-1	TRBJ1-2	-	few	CASSPGTPPFLDYTF	TGTGCCAGCAGCCCCGGGACGCCTCCCTTTTTGGACTACACCTTC
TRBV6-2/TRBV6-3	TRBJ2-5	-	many	CASSYSGQNQETQYF	TGTGCCAGCAGTTACTCGGGACAAAACCAAGAGACCCAGTACTTC
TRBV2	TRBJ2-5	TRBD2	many	CASREGLTYQETQYF	TGTGCCAGCAGAGAGGGACTAACGTACCAAGAGACCCAGTACTTC
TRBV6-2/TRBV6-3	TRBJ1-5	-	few	CASSYGGGSNQPQHF	TGTGCCAGCAGTTACGGTGGGGGTTCAAATCAGCCCCAGCATTTT
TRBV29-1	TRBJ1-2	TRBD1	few	CSVLVPQGVSSGYTF	TGCAGCGTGTTGGTACCACAGGGGGTCAGTAGTGGCTACACCTTC
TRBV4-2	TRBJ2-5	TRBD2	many	CASSLGTSGGKRETQYF	TGTGCCAGCAGCTTAGGGACTAGCGGGGGGAAGAGGGAGACCCAGTACTTC
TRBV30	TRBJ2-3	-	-	CACPSGGGGTDTQYF	TGTGCCTGCCCCAGCGGAGGAGGAGGCACAGATACGCAGTATTTT
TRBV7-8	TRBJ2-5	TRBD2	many	CASSLARGGGAETQYF	TGTGCCAGCAGCTTAGCGCGGGGCGGGGGGGCGGAGACCCAGTACTTC
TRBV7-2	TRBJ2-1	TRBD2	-	CASSLTRLAGALIAQETQFF	TGTGCCAGCAGCTTGACAAGACTAGCGGGGGCCCTAATCGCCCAAGAGACCCAGTTCTTC
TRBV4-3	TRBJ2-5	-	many	CASSQEATAQGTQYF	TGCGCCAGCAGCCAAGAAGCGACAGCCCAAGGGACCCAGTACTTC
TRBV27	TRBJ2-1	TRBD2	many	CASSKSPGGYNEQFF	TGTGCCAGCTCTAAGTCCCCGGGGGGTTACAATGAGCAGTTCTTC
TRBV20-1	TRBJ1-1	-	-	CSARESWRGTEAFF	TGCAGTGCTAGAGAATCCTGGCGCGGCACTGAAGCTTTCTTT
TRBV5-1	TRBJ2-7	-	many	CASSQPGTYEQYF	TGCGCCAGCAGCCAGCCGGGGACCTACGAGCAGTACTTC
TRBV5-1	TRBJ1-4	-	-	CASSLEGGNEKLFF	TGCGCCAGCAGCTTAGAAGGGGGTAATGAAAAACTGTTTTTT
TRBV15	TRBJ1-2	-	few	CATSRQGMDGYTF	TGTGCCACCAGCAGACAGGGGATGGATGGCTACACCTTC
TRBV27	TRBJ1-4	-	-	CASSRTGSGMSEKLFF	TGTGCCAGCAGCCGTACGGGTTCGGGGATGTCTGAAAAACTGTTTTTT
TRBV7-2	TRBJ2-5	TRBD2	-	CASSRKILAGGYTETQYF	TGTGCCAGCAGCCGAAAAATTCTAGCGGGAGGGTACACAGAGACCCAGTACTTC
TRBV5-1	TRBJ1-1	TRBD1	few	CTSSSDNYRGRTEAFF	TGCACCAGCAGCTCAGACAATTACAGGGGGAGGACTGAAGCTTTCTTT
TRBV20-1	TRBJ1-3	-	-	CSAVTGLNTIYF	TGCAGTGCTGTCACAGGGTTAAACACCATATATTTT
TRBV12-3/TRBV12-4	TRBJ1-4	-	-	CASSFHQGSNEKLFF	TGTGCCAGCAGTTTTCATCAGGGCTCTAATGAAAAACTGTTTTTT
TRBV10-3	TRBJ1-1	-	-	CATDTGTVAFF	TGTGCCACCGACACGGGGACGGTAGCTTTCTTT
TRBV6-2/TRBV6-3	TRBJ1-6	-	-	CASSYSGQGRSPLHF	TGTGCCAGCAGTTACTCGGGGCAGGGGCGATCACCCCTCCACTTT
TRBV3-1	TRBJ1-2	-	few	CASRRASSANYGYTF	TGTGCCAGCAGGCGCGCTTCCTCTGCTAACTATGGCTACACCTTC
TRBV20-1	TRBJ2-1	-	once	CSARDLADHSYNEQFF	TGCAGTGCTAGAGATCTGGCGGATCACTCCTACAATGAGCAGTTCTTC
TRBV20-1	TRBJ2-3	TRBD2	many	CSAPSRSGGSTDTQYF	TGCAGTGCTCCATCCCGGAGCGGGGGGAGCACAGATACGCAGTATTTT
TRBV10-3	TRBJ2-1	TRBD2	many	CAISESAGGYNEQFF	TGTGCCATCAGTGAGTCGGCGGGGGGGTACAATGAGCAGTTCTTC
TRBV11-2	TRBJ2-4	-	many	CASSLVGGQNIQYF	TGTGCCAGCAGCTTAGTGGGGGGTCAAAACATTCAGTACTTC
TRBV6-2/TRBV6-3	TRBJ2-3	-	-	CASQRRGRTQYF	TGTGCCAGCCAGCGACGGGGTCGTACGCAGTATTTT
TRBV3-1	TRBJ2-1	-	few	CASSQGGLSFF	TGTGCCAGCAGCCAAGGGGGCTTATCGTTCTTC
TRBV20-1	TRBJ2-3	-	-	CSAQRGGAGDTQYF	TGCAGTGCCCAAAGGGGGGGGGCGGGTGATACGCAGTATTTT
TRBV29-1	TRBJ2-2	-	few	CSAAGTAHTGELFF	TGCAGCGCCGCCGGGACGGCACACACCGGGGAGCTGTTTTTT
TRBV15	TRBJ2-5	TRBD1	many	CATSKNRGQLRTETQYF	TGTGCCACCAGCAAGAACAGGGGGCAATTGCGGACGGAGACCCAGTACTTC
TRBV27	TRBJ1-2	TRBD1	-	CASSPYLRGPGGYTF	TGTGCCAGCAGTCCCTATCTAAGGGGGCCGGGTGGCTACACCTTC
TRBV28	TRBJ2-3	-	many	CASSSLPTWGTYADTQYF	TGTGCCAGCAGTTCGCTTCCGACCTGGGGGACGTACGCAGATACGCAGTATTTT
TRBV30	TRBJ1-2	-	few	CAWKGQSNYGYTF	TGTGCCTGGAAAGGACAGTCTAACTATGGCTACACCTTC
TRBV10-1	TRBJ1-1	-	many	CASRGHTGTEAFF	TGCGCCAGCAGGGGACATACGGGCACTGAAGCTTTCTTT
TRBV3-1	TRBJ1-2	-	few	CASTQGGAVGYTF	TGTGCCAGCACTCAAGGGGGGGCGGTAGGCTACACCTTC
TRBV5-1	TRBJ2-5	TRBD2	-	CASSLEHSGSLEETQYF	TGCGCCAGCAGCTTGGAACACAGCGGGAGTCTCGAGGAGACCCAGTACTTC
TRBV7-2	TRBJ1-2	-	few	CASSLGGRGGYTF	TGTGCCAGCAGCTTAGGGGGTCGTGGAGGCTACACCTTC
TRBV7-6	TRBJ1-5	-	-	CASSLLKGDQPQHF	TGTGCCAGCAGCTTACTTAAAGGGGATCAGCCCCAGCATTTT